A selection of T cell receptor beta chains follows, all from one sample in a study of cytomegalovirus exposure and HLA in healthy donors. TCRdb's copy holds only in-frame clones and misses some; the assay was immunoSEQ multiplex PCR. The profile covers 110,000 to 150,000 clones, with approximately 9% appearing a single time and less than 2% taken by the ten largest. What was sequenced was PBMCs. Receptors were obtained from a male donor in good health and CMV-seronegative. Each CDR3 is given with its conserved first and last residue. A D gene is named only where the DNA matches it firmly. Part of the rows lack a size; the others show once, few, many or a class for expanded clones.

>TRBD1|TRBV9|TRBJ1-2|few
CASSVQGGGYTF
TGTGCCAGCAGCGTTCAGGGGGGCGGCTACACCTTC
>TRBD2|TRBV7-3|TRBJ2-2|.
CASSPGTGLATGELFF
TGTGCCAGCAGCCCGGGCACGGGACTAGCGACCGGGGAGCTGTTTTTT
>.|TRBV30|TRBJ2-7|few
CAWSVGAYEQYF
TGTGCCTGGAGTGTAGGAGCCTACGAGCAGTACTTC
>.|TRBV5-1|TRBJ1-5|few
CASSLDSFNQPQHF
TGCGCCAGCAGCTTAGACAGCTTTAATCAGCCCCAGCATTTT
>.|TRBV5-4|TRBJ1-2|few
CASSFGAGAPTNYGYTF
TGTGCCAGCAGCTTTGGGGCGGGGGCGCCTACTAACTATGGCTACACCTTC
>.|TRBV27|TRBJ1-5|few
CASSPRTTNQPQHF
TGTGCCAGCAGTCCCCGGACAACAAATCAGCCCCAGCATTTT
>TRBD1|TRBV30|TRBJ1-4|few
CAWSATGRETNEKLFF
TGTGCCTGGAGTGCGACAGGGCGAGAAACTAATGAAAAACTGTTTTTT
>.|TRBV13|TRBJ2-7|.
CASSPRRAGSYEQYF
TGTGCCAGCAGCCCCCGACGGGCCGGGAGCTACGAGCAGTACTTC
>TRBD2|TRBV2|TRBJ2-2|.
CASKIGLAGVTGELFF
TGTGCCAGCAAAATAGGACTAGCGGGAGTGACCGGGGAGCTGTTTTTT
>.|TRBV9|TRBJ2-2|.
CASSVAQTNTGELFF
TGTGCCAGCAGCGTAGCTCAGACGAACACCGGGGAGCTGTTTTTT
>.|TRBV9|TRBJ2-1|.
CASSVAPRTSSYNEQFF
TGTGCCAGCAGCGTAGCCCCCCGGACATCGTCCTACAATGAGCAGTTCTTC
>.|TRBV2|TRBJ2-5|.
CASRIGTGSQETQYF
TGTGCCAGCAGGATCGGAACAGGGTCCCAAGAGACCCAGTACTTC
>TRBD2|TRBV4-3|TRBJ2-1|.
CASSQDRSGRPNTDEQFF
TGCGCCAGCAGCCAAGATCGGAGCGGGAGGCCCAATACAGATGAGCAGTTCTTC
>.|TRBV5-1|TRBJ1-2|few
CASSLGLQVYGYTF
TGCGCCAGCAGCTTGGGCTTGCAGGTCTATGGCTACACCTTC
>TRBD2|TRBV7-9|TRBJ2-1|.
CASSLVGSGSANEQFF
TGTGCCAGCAGCTTAGTAGGTAGCGGGAGCGCCAATGAGCAGTTCTTC
>.|TRBV9|TRBJ1-5|few
CASSVGRVDQPQHF
TGTGCCAGCAGCGTAGGCAGGGTTGATCAGCCCCAGCATTTT
>.|TRBV28|TRBJ1-2|.
CASSSREPWRYGYTF
TGTGCCAGCAGTTCGAGGGAGCCCTGGCGTTATGGCTACACCTTC
>TRBD1|TRBV2|TRBJ1-1|few
CASSDSDRGQGLNTEAFF
TGTGCCAGCAGTGACTCCGACAGGGGGCAGGGTTTGAACACTGAAGCTTTCTTT
>.|TRBV10-1|TRBJ1-5|.
CASSGAGDLAQHF
TGCGCCAGCAGTGGCGCGGGGGACTTGGCCCAGCATTTT
>.|TRBV7-8|TRBJ1-3|.
CASSTGSGNTIYF
TGTGCCAGCAGCACAGGGTCTGGAAACACCATATATTTT